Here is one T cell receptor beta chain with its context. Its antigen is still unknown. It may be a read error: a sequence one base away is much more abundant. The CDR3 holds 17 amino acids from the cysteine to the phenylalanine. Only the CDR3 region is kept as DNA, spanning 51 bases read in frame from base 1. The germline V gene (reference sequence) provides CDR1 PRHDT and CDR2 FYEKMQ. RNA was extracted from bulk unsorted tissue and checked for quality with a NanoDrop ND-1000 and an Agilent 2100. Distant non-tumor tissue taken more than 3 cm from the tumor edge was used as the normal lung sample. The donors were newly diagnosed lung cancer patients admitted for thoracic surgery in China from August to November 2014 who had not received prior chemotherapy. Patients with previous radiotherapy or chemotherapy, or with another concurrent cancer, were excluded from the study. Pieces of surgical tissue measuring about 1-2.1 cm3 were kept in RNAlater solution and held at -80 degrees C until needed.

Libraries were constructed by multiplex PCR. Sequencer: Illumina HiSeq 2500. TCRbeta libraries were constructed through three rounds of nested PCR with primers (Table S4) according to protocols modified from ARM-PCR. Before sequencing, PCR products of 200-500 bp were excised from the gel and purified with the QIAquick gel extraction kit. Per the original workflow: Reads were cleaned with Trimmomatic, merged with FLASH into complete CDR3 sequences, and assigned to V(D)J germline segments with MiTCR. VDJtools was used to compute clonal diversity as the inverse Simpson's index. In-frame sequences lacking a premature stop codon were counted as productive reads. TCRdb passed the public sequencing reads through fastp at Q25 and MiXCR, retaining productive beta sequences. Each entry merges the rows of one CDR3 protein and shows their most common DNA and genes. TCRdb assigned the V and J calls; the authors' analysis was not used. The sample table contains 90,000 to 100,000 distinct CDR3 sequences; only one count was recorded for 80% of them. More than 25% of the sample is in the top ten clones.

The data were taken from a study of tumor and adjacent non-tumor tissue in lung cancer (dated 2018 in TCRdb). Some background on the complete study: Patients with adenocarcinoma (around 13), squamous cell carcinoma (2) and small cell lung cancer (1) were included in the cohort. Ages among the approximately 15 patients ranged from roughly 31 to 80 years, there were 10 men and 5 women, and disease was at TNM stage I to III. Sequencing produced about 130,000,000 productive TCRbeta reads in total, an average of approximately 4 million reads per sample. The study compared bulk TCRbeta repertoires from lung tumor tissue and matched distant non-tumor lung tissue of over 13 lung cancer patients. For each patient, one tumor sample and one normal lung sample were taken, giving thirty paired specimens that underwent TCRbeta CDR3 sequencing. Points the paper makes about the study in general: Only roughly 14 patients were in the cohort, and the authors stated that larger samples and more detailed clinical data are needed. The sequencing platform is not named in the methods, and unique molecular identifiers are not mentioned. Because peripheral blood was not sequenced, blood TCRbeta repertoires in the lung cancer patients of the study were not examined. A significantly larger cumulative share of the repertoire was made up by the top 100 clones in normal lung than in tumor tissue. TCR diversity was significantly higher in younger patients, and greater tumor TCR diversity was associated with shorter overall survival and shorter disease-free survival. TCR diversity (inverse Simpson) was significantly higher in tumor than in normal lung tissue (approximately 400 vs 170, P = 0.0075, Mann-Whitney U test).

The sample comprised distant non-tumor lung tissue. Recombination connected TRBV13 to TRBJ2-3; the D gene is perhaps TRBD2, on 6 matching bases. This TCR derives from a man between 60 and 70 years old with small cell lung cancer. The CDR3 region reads CANSNSGTPSSTDTQYF. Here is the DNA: TGTGCCAACAGCAATTCCGGGACTCCCTCTAGCACAGATACGCAGTATTTT.